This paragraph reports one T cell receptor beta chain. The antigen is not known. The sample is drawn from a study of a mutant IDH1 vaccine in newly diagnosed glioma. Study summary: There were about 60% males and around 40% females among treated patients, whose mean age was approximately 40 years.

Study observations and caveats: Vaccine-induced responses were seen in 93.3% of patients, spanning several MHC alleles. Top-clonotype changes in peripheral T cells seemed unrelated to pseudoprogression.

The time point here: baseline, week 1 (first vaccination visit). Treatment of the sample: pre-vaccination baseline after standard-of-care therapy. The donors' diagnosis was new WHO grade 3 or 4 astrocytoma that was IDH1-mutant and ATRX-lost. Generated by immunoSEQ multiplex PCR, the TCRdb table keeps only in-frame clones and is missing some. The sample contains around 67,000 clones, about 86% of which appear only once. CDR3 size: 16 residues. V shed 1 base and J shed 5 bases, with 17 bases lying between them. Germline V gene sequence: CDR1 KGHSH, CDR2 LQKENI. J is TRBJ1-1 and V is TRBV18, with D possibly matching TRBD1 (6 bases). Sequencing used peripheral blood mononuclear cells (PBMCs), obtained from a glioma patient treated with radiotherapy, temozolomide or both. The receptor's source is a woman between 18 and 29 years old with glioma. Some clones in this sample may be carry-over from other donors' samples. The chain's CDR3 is CASSPLPPAGATEAFF. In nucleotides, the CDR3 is TGTGCCAGCTCACCACTCCCCCCGGCAGGGGCGACTGAAGCTTTCTTT. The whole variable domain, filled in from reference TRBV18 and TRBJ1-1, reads NAGVMQNPRHLVRRRGQEARLRCSPMKGHSHVYWYRQLPEEGLKFMVYLQKENIIDESGMPKERFSAEFPKEGPSILRIQQVVRGDSAAYFCASSPLPPAGATEAFFGQGTRLTVV.